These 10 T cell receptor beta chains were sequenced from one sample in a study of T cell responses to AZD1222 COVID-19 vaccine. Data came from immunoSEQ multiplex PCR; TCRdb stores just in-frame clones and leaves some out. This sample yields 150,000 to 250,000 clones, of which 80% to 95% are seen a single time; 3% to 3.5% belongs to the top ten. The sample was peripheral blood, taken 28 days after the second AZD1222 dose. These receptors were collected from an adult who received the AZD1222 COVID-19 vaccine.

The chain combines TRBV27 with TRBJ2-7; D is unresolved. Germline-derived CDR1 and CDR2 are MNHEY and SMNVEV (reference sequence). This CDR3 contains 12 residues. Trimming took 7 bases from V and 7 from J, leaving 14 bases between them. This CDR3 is CASIGSPGEQYF. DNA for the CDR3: TGTGCCAGCATCGGAAGTCCCGGGGAGCAGTACTTC.

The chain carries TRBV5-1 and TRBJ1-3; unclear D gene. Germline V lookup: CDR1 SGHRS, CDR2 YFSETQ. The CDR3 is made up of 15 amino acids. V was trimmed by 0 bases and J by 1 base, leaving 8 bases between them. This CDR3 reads CASSLAAPSGNTIYF. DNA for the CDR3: TGCGCCAGCAGCTTGGCGGCTCCTTCTGGAAACACCATATATTTT. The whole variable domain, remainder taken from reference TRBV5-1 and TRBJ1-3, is KAGVTQTPRYLIKTRGQQVTLSCSPISGHRSVSWYQQTPGQGLQFLFEYFSETQRNKGNFPGRFSGRQFSNSRSEMNVSTLELGDSALYLCASSLAAPSGNTIYFGEGSWLTVV.

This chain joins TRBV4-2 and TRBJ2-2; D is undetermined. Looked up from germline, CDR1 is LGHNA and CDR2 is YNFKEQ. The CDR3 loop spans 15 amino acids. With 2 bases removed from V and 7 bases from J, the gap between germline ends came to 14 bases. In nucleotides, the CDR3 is TGTGCCAGCAGCCAAAATAAAGGGCTCGGCGGGGAGCTGTTTTTT. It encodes CASSQNKGLGGELFF.

CDR3 in amino acids: CASSLYGTGDPGYTF. CDR3 bases: TGTGCCAGCAGTTTATACGGGACAGGGGACCCTGGCTACACCTTC. The V gene is TRBV28, the J gene TRBJ1-2; 10 nucleotides match TRBD1. This CDR3 is built from 15 residues. Germline V lookup: CDR1 MDHEN, CDR2 SYDVKM. With V trimmed by 1 base and J by 7 bases, 6 bases remained unmatched.

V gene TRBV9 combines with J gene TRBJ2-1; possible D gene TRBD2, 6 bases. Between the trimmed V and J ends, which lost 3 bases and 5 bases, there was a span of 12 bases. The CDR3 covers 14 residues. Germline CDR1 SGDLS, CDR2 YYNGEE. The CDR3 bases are TGTGCCAGCAGCGCCTCCGGGGGTCACAATGAGCAGTTCTTC. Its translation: CASSASGGHNEQFF.

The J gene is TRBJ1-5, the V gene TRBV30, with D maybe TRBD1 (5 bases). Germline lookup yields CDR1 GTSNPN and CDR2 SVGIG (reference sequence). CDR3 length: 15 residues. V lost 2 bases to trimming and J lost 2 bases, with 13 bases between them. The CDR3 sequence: CAWSSSGRGNQPQHF. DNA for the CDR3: TGTGCCTGGAGTTCTTCGGGGCGGGGCAATCAGCCCCAGCATTTT.

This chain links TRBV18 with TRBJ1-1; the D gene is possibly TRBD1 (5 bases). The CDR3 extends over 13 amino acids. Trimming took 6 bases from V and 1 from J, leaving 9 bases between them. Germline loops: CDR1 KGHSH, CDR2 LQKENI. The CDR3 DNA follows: TGTGCCAGCTCGCAACAGGCGAACACTGAAGCTTTCTTT. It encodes CASSQQANTEAFF.

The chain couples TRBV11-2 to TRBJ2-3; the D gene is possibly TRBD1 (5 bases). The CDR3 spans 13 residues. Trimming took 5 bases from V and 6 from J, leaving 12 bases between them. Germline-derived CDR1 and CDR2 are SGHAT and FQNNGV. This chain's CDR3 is CASSPPWGDTQYF. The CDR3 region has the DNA TGTGCCAGCAGCCCACCCTGGGGCGATACGCAGTATTTT.

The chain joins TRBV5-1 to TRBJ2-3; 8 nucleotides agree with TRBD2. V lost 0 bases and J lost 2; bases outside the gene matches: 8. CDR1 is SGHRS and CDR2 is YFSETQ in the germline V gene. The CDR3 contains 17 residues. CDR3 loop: CASSLGRIAGPTDTQYF. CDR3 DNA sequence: TGCGCCAGCAGCTTGGGGAGAATAGCGGGACCCACAGATACGCAGTATTTT.

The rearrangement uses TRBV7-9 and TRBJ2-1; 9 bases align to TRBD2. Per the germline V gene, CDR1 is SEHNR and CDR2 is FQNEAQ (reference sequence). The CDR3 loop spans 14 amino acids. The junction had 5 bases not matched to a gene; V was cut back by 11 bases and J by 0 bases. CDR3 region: CAGNSGSSYNEQFF. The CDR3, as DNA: TGTGCCGGTAATAGCGGGAGCTCCTACAATGAGCAGTTCTTC.